This TCR beta chain was captured in a study of cytomegalovirus exposure and HLA in healthy donors. Study summary: Clustering assigned around 77% of the roughly 370 genotyped donors to the Caucasian-associated ancestry cluster.

PCR involved 60 Vbeta and 13 Jbeta primers. Method: immunoSEQ multiplex PCR; TCRdb's copy keeps in-frame clones and lacks some. Here the sample spans 85,000 to 120,000 clones, over 65% being singletons. The germline V gene has CDR1 SGHAT and CDR2 FQNNGV. The V and J ends lost 5 bases and 12 bases, in that order; junction bases with no gene match: 3. The CDR3 length is 11 residues. The gene calls are TRBV11-2 and TRBJ2-4; 8 nucleotides align to TRBD2. The sequenced material came from PBMCs. The clonotype originates from a man between 35 and 55 years old in good health and CMV-seronegative. The DNA of the CDR3 is TGTGCCAGCAGCCCGGGACTAGGTCAGTACTTC. This codes for CASSPGLGQYF.